Sequencing of this TCR beta chain was carried out in a study of shared clonotypes between healthy human individuals. This clone appeared once. Investigators spread the genomic DNA of each subset evenly over several immunoSEQ plates. Measured with immunoSEQ multiplex PCR; TCRdb has only the in-frame clones, and not every one. The data contain over a million clones, approximately 96% of them singletons. The specimen was naive CD4+ T cells sorted from blood. Subset meaning: CD45RA+ positively selected. The receptor comes from a man aged 25 to 40 in good health.

CDR3 coding DNA: TGCGCCAGCAGCCAAGACCTTAGGGTAGCGGGAGTACGACGATCCTACGAGCAGTACTTC. Translation gives CASSQDLRVAGVRRSYEQYF. This chain uses TRBV4-1 with TRBJ2-7; 9 nucleotides agree with TRBD2. Germline V gives CDR1 MGHRA, CDR2 YSYEKL. Germline trimming cut 0 bases from V and 1 base from J; bases unmatched to any gene: 16. The CDR3 is 20 amino acids.